The clone carrying this TCR beta chain was seen a handful of times. The record originates from a study of shared clonotypes between healthy human individuals. Across the whole study: Three CD4 naive, three CD4 memory, two CD8 naive and one CD8 memory plate were used per donor.

In the authors' methods: ImmunoSEQ sequences covered only the junction and lacked quality scores; filtering therefore differed. The protocol was immunoSEQ multiplex PCR, while the TCRdb copy is restricted to in-frame clones and leaves out a portion. For V, J and clone size, that table is used; D and trimming come from the DNA. The table includes about 1 million clones, more than 65% detected once. The source material was memory CD4+ T cells sorted from blood. Specified subset: CD45RA-negative fraction. The TCR sequence derives from a man younger than 35 in good health.

CDR3 DNA: TGTGCCAGTAGTACGGCCTCCTACAGGACAGATACGCAGTATTTT. Translating it yields CASSTASYRTDTQYF. The genes are TRBV19 and TRBJ2-3, with a possible D match to TRBD1 (5 bases). V was pared by 4 bases and J by 3 bases, with 14 bases between. The germline V gene encodes CDR1 LNHDA and CDR2 SQIVND (reference sequence). The CDR3 is 15 residues long.